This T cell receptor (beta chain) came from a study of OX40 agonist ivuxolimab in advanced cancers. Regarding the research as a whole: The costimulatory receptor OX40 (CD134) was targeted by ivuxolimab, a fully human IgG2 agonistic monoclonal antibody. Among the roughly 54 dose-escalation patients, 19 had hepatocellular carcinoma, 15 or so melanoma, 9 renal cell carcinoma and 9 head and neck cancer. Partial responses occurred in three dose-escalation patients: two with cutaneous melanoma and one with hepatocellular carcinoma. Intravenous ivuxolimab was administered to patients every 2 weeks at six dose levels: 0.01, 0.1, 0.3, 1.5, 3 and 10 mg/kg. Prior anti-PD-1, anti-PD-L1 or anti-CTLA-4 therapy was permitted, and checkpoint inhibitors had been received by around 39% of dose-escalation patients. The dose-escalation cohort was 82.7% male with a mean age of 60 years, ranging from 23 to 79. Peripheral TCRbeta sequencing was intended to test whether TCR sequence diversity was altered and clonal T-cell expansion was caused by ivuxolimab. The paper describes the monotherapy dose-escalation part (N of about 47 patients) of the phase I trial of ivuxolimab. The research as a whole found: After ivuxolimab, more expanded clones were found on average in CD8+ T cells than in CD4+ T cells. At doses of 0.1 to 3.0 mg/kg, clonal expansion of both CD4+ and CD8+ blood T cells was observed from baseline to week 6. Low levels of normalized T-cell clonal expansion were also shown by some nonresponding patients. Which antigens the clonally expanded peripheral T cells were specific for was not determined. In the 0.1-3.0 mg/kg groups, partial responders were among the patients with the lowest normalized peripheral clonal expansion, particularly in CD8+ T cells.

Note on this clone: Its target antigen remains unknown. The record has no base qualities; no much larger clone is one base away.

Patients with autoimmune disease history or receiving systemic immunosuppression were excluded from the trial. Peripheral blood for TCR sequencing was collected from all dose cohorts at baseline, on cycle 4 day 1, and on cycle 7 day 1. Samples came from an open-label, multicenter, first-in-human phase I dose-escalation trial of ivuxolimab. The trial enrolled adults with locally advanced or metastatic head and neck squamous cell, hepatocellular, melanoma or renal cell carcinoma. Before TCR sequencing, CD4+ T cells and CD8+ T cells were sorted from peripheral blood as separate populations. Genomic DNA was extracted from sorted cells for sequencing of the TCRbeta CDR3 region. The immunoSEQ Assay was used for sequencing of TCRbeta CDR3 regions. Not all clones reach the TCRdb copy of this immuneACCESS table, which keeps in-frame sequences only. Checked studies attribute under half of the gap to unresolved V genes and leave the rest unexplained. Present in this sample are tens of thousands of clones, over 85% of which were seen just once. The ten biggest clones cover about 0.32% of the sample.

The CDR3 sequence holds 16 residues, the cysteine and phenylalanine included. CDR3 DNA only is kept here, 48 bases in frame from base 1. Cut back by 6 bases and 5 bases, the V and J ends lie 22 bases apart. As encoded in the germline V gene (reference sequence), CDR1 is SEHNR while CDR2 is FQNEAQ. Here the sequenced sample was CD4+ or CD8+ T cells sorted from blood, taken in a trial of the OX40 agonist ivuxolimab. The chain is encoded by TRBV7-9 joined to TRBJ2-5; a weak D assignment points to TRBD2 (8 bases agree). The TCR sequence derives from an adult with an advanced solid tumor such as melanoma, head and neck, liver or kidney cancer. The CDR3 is CASRPPREGARETQYF. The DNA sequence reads TGTGCCAGCAGGCCCCCTCGGGAGGGGGCGCGGGAGACCCAGTACTTC. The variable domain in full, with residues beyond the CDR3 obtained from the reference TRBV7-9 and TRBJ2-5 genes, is DTGVSQNPRHKITKRGQNVTFRCDPISEHNRLYWYRQTLGQGPEFLTYFQNEAQLEKSRLLSDRFSAERPKGSFSTLEIQRTEQGDSAMYLCASRPPREGARETQYFGPGTRLLVL.